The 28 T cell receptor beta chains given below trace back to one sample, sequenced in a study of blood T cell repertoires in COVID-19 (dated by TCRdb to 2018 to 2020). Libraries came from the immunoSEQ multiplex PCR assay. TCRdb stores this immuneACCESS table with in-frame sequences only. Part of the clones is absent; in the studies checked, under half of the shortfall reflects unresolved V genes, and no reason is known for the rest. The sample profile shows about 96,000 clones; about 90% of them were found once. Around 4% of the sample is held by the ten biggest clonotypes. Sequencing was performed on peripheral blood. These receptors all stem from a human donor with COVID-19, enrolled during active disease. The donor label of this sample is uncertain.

The DNA for the CDR3 is TGCAGCGTTTTGAGGGCGCAGGGGAATGGCTACACCTTC. It translates to CSVLRAQGNGYTF. The rearrangement links TRBV29-1 to TRBJ1-2; possible D gene TRBD1, 6 bases. In germline, CDR1 is SQVTM, CDR2 ANQGSEA. Trimming cost V 5 bases and J 6 bases, with 16 bases left between them. The length of the CDR3 is 13 residues.

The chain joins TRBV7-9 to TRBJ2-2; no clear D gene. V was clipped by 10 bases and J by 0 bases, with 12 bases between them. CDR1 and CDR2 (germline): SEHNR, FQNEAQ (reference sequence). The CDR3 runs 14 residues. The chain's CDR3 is CAKTWLANTGELFF. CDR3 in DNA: TGTGCCAAGACGTGGCTAGCGAACACCGGGGAGCTGTTTTTT.

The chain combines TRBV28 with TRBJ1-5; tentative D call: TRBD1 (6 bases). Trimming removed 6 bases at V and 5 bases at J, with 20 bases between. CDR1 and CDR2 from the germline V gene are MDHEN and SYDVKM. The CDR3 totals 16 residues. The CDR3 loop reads CASSSGVSPHYQPQHF. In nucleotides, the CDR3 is TGTGCCAGCAGCTCAGGGGTTTCCCCCCATTATCAGCCCCAGCATTTT.

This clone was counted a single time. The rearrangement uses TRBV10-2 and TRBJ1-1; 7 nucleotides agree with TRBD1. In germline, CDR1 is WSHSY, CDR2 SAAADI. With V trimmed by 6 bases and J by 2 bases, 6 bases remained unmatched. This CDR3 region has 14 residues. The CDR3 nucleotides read TGCGCCAGCAGAAGGGACAGTGATAACACTGAAGCTTTCTTT. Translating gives CASRRDSDNTEAFF.

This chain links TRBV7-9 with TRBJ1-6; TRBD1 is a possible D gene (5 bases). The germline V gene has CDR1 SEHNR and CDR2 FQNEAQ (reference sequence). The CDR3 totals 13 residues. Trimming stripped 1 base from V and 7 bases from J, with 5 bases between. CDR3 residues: CASSLEGNSPLHF. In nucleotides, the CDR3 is TGTGCCAGCAGCTTAGAGGGGAATTCACCCCTCCACTTT.

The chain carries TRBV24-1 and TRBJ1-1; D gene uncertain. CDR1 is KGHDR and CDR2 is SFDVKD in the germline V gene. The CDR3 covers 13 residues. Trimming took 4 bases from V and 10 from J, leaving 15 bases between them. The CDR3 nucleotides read TGTGCCACCAGTGAAGCAGGCCAAGAGGGAGCTTTCTTT. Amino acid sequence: CATSEAGQEGAFF.

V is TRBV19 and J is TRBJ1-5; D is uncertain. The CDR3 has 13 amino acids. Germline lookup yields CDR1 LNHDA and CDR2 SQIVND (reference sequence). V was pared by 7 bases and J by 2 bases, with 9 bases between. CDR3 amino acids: CASIRDRNQPQHF. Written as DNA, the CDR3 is TGTGCCAGTATCCGGGATCGCAATCAGCCCCAGCATTTT.

CDR3 DNA sequence: TGTGCCAGCAGCAACCGTGGGACAGGAACCTACGAGCAGTACTTC. It codes for CASSNRGTGTYEQYF. The rearrangement joins TRBV3-1 (or the pseudogene TRBV3-2) to TRBJ2-7, with 8 bases that match TRBD1. The CDR3 covers 15 residues. Unmatched junction bases numbered 8, after V lost 5 bases and J lost 2 bases. Germline CDR1 is LGHDT and CDR2 is YNNKEL (reference sequence).

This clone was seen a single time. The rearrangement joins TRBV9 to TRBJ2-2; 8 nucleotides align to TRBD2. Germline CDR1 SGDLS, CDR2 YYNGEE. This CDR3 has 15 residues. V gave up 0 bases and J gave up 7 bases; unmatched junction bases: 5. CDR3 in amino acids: CASSVVASGHGELFF. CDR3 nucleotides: TGTGCCAGCAGCGTAGTGGCTAGCGGGCACGGGGAGCTGTTTTTT. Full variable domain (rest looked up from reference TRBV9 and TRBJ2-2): DSGVTQTPKHLITATGQRVTLRCSPRSGDLSVYWYQQSLDQGLQFLIQYYNGEERAKGNILERFSAQQFPDLHSELNLSSLELGDSALYFCASSVVASGHGELFFGEGSRLTVL.

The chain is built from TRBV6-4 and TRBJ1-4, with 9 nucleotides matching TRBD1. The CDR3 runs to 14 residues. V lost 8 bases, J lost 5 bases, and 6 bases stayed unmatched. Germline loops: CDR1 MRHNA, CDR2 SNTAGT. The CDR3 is CASGGQGTNEKLFF. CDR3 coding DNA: TGTGCCAGCGGGGGACAGGGCACCAATGAAAAACTGTTTTTT.

CDR3 sequence reads: CASSQRETQYF. The DNA for the CDR3 is TGTGCCAGCAGCCAGAGAGAGACCCAGTACTTC. The chain has TRBV14 and TRBJ2-5; D ambiguous. Trimming removed 3 bases at V and 4 bases at J, with 3 bases between. The CDR3 spans 11 residues. CDR1 is SGHDN, CDR2 FVKESK, per germline. Full variable domain (outside the CDR3, taken from reference TRBV14 and TRBJ2-5): EAGVTQFPSHSVIEKGQTVTLRCDPISGHDNLYWYRRVMGKEIKFLLHFVKESKQDESGMPNNRFLAERTGGTYSTLKVQPAELEDSGVYFCASSQRETQYFGPGTRLLVL.

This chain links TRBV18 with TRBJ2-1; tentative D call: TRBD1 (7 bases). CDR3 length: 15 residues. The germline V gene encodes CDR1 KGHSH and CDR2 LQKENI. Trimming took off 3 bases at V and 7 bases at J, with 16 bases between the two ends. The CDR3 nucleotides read TGTGCCAGCTCACCTCCGGGGGCCAGGGGGAATGAGCAGTTCTTC. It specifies CASSPPGARGNEQFF.

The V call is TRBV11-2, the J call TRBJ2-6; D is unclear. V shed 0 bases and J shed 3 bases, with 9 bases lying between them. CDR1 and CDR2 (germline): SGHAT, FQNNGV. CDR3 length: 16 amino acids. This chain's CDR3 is CASSLEVSYGANVLTF. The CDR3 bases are TGTGCCAGCAGCTTAGAAGTAAGCTATGGGGCCAACGTCCTGACTTTC.

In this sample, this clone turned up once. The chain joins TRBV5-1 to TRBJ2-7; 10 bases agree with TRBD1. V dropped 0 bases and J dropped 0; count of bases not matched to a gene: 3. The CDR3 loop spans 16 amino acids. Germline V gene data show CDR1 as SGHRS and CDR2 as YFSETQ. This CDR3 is CASSLAGTGDSYEQYF. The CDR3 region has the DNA TGCGCCAGCAGCTTGGCCGGGACAGGGGACTCCTACGAGCAGTACTTC.

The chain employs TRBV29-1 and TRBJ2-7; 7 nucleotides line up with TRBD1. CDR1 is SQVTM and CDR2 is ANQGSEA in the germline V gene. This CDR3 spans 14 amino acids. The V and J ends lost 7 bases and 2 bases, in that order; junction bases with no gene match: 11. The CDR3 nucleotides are TGCAGCGCCTACGGTGTGAGGGGGCCCTACGAGCAGTACTTC. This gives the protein CSAYGVRGPYEQYF.

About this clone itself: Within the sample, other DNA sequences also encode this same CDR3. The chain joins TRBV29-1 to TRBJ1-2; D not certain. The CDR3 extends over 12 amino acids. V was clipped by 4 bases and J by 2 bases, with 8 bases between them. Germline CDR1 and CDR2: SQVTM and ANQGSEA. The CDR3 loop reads CSVGGGNYGYTF. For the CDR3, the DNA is TGCAGCGTTGGTGGAGGGAACTATGGCTACACCTTC.

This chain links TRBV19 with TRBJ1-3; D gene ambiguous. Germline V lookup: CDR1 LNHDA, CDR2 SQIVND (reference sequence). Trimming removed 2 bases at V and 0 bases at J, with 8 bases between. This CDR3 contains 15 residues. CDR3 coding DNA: TGTGCCAGTAGTATACAGGCCACCTCTGGAAACACCATATATTTT. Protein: CASSIQATSGNTIYF.

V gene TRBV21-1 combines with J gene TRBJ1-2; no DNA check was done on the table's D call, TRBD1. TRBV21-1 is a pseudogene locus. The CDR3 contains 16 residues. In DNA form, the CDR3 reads TGTGCCAGCTACTTTGTACGGGACACCCACAACTATGGCTACACCTTC. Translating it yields CASYFVRDTHNYGYTF.

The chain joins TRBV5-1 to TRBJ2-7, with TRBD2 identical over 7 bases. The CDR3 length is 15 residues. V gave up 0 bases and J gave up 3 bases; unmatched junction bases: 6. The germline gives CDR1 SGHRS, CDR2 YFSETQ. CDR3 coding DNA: TGCGCCAGCAGCTTGGTCGCGGGAGAAGACTACGAGCAGTACTTC. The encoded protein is CASSLVAGEDYEQYF. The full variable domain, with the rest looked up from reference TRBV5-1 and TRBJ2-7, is KAGVTQTPRYLIKTRGQQVTLSCSPISGHRSVSWYQQTPGQGLQFLFEYFSETQRNKGNFPGRFSGRQFSNSRSEMNVSTLELGDSALYLCASSLVAGEDYEQYFGPGTRLTVT.

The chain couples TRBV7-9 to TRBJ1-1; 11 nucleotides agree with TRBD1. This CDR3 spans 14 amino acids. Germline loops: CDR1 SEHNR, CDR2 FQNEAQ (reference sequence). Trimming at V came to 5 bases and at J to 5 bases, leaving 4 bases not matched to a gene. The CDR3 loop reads CASSIGDRGTEAFF. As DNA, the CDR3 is TGTGCCAGCAGCATTGGGGACAGGGGGACTGAAGCTTTCTTT.

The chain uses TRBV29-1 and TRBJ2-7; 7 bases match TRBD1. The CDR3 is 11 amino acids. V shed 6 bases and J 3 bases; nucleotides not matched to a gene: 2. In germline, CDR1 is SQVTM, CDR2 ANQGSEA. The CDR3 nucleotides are TGCAGCGTCTCAGGGGGCTACGAGCAGTACTTC. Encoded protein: CSVSGGYEQYF.

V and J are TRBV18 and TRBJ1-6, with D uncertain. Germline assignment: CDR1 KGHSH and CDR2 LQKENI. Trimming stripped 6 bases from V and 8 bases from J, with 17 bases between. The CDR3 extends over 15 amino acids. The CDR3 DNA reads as TGTGCCAGCTCGCCCGCCGGACTGCCGGATTCACCCCTCCACTTT. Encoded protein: CASSPAGLPDSPLHF.

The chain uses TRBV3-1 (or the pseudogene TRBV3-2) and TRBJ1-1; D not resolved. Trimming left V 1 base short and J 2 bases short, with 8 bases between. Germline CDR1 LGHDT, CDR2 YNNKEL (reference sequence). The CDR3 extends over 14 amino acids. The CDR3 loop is CASSQGEANTEAFF. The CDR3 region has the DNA TGTGCCAGCAGCCAAGGGGAGGCCAACACTGAAGCTTTCTTT.

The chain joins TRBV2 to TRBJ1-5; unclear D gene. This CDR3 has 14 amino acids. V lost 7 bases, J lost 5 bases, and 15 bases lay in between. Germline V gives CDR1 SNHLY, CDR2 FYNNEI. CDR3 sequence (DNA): TGTGCCAGCATGCGTGGGCAATCCGATCAGCCCCAGCATTTT. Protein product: CASMRGQSDQPQHF.

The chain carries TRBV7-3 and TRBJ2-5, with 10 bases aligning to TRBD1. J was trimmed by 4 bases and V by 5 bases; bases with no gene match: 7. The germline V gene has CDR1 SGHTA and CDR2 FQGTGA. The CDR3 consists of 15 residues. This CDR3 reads CASSPNGQGGETQYF. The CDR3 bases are TGTGCCAGCAGCCCCAACGGACAGGGGGGAGAGACCCAGTACTTC.

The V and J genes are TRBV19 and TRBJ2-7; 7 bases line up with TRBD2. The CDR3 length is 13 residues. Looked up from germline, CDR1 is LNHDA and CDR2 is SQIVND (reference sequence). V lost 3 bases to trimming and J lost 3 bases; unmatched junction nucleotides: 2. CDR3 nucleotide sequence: TGTGCCAGTAGTATTGGGAGGGACTACGAGCAGTACTTC. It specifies CASSIGRDYEQYF.

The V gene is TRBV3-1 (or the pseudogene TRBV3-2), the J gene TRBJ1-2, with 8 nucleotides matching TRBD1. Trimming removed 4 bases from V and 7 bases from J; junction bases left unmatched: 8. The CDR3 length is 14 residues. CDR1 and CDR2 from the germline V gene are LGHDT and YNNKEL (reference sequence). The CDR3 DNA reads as TGTGCCAGCAGCCCGGGACAGGCGCTTTTTGGCTACACCTTC. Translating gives CASSPGQALFGYTF.

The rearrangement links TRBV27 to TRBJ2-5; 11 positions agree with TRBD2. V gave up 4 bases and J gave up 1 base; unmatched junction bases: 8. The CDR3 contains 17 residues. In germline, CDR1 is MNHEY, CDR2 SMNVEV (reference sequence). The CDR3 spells CASSSATSGGLQETQYF. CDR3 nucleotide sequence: TGTGCCAGCAGTTCCGCCACTAGCGGGGGACTCCAAGAGACCCAGTACTTC.